Following are 29 T cell receptor beta chains from one sample sequenced in a study of T cells in narcolepsy. Produced via immunoSEQ multiplex PCR; TCRdb's table is partial and in-frame only. The data hold 25,000 to 35,000 clones, with roughly four fifths observed a single time. Sequencing input: CD45RA- memory CD4+ T cells from PBMCs. Receptors originate from a human donor with narcolepsy.

The V call is TRBV12-5, the J call TRBJ1-2; 9 nucleotides line up with TRBD1. The CDR3 is made up of 18 amino acids. With 2 bases clipped from V and 5 bases from J, the junction kept 15 bases outside the gene matches. Germline lookup yields CDR1 LGHNT and CDR2 FRNRAP. CDR3 region: CASGLSTWDRDRMYGYTF. CDR3 bases: TGTGCTAGTGGTTTGTCCACATGGGACAGGGATAGAATGTATGGCTACACCTTC.

The chain links TRBV5-1 to TRBJ2-3; D is ambiguous. CDR3 length: 15 residues. V was trimmed by 0 bases and J by 6 bases, leaving 14 bases between them. Per the germline V gene, CDR1 is SGHRS and CDR2 is YFSETQ. The CDR3, as DNA: TGCGCCAGCAGCTTGGCTGGGCTTAACAGCGATACGCAGTATTTT. This codes for CASSLAGLNSDTQYF.

This chain connects TRBV28 to TRBJ2-5; possibly TRBD2 for D (5 bases). Deletions cut 2 bases from V and 5 bases from J, with 9 bases between. CDR3 length: 13 amino acids. CDR1 is MDHEN and CDR2 is SYDVKM in the germline V gene. CDR3 residues: CASSLREPETQYF. The DNA of the CDR3 is TGTGCCAGCAGTTTAAGGGAGCCGGAGACCCAGTACTTC.

This clone was counted only a few times. The rearrangement joins TRBV21-1 to TRBJ2-5; the D call TRBD2 from the table was never checked on the DNA. TRBV21-1 is labeled a pseudogene. The CDR3 has 21 amino acids. The CDR3 spells CASSKGFQDRVLAGGAETQYF. In DNA form, the CDR3 reads TGTGCCAGCAGCAAAGGTTTCCAGGACAGGGTGCTGGCGGGGGGGGCAGAGACCCAGTACTTC.

The chain employs TRBV19 and TRBJ2-1; 7 positions agree with TRBD2. Germline V lookup: CDR1 LNHDA, CDR2 SQIVND (reference sequence). Trimming removed 7 bases from V and 10 bases from J; junction bases left unmatched: 10. The length of the CDR3 is 13 residues. The CDR3 region is CASTAQGGFEQFF. As DNA, the CDR3 is TGTGCCAGTACCGCCCAGGGAGGGTTCGAGCAGTTCTTC.

The CDR3 sequence: CASSFPKQGGYGYTF. CDR3 sequence (DNA): TGTGCCAGCAGTTTCCCAAAACAGGGGGGCTATGGCTACACCTTC. The rearrangement uses TRBV28 and TRBJ1-2; 8 nucleotides match TRBD1. V gave up 3 bases and J gave up 4 bases; unmatched junction bases: 7. Looked up from germline, CDR1 is MDHEN and CDR2 is SYDVKM. The CDR3 consists of 15 residues.

This chain links TRBV5-1 with TRBJ2-7, with D unresolved. This CDR3 is built from 13 residues. Trimming shortened V by 0 bases and J by 5 bases, and 9 bases separated the two germline ends. CDR1 SGHRS and CDR2 YFSETQ come from the germline V gene. Here the CDR3 reads CASSLVQDHEQYF. The CDR3, as DNA: TGCGCCAGCAGCTTGGTGCAGGACCACGAGCAGTACTTC. The whole variable domain, filled in from reference TRBV5-1 and TRBJ2-7, reads KAGVTQTPRYLIKTRGQQVTLSCSPISGHRSVSWYQQTPGQGLQFLFEYFSETQRNKGNFPGRFSGRQFSNSRSEMNVSTLELGDSALYLCASSLVQDHEQYFGPGTRLTVT.

The chain couples TRBV10-2 to TRBJ1-1; 11 nucleotides match TRBD1. V lost 8 bases, J lost 6 bases, and 8 bases stayed unmatched. Germline lookup yields CDR1 WSHSY and CDR2 SAAADI. The CDR3 contains 14 residues. In DNA form, the CDR3 reads TGCGCCAGCTTCAGGACAGGGGGCCTCCCTGAAGCTTTCTTT. This sequence encodes CASFRTGGLPEAFF.

This chain uses TRBV7-9 with TRBJ1-4, with D possibly being TRBD1 (5 bases). The germline CDR1 and CDR2 sequences are SEHNR and FQNEAQ (reference sequence). Deletions cut 2 bases from V and 5 bases from J, with 12 bases between. This CDR3 comprises 15 residues. Here the CDR3 DNA reads TGTGCCAGCAGCTTAATCCAGGGTCGAAATGAAAAACTGTTTTTT. Amino acid sequence: CASSLIQGRNEKLFF.

The V call is TRBV5-1, the J call TRBJ1-4; maybe TRBD1 (6 bases). Germline-derived CDR1 and CDR2 are SGHRS and YFSETQ. Deletions cut 0 bases from V and 7 bases from J, with 16 bases between. CDR3 length: 16 residues. The CDR3 is CASSLAGGKGGEKLFF. The CDR3 DNA reads as TGCGCCAGCAGCTTGGCCGGCGGGAAAGGGGGTGAAAAACTGTTTTTT.

V gene TRBV2 combines with J gene TRBJ1-4; no clear D gene. The germline V gene encodes CDR1 SNHLY and CDR2 FYNNEI. V shed 2 bases and J shed 10 bases, with 5 bases lying between them. This CDR3 has 11 residues. CDR3 amino acids: CASSEFGKLFF. CDR3 in DNA: TGTGCCAGCAGTGAATTCGGAAAACTGTTTTTT.

The gene calls are TRBV10-1 and TRBJ2-2; D gene uncertain. CDR3 length: 13 residues. The germline V gene has CDR1 WNHNN and CDR2 SYGVQD (reference sequence). V lost 6 bases and J lost 3, with 8 bases in between. Here the CDR3 DNA reads TGCGCCAGCAGAACTTCATACACCGGGGAGCTGTTTTTT. Its protein is CASRTSYTGELFF.

The chain carries TRBV18 and TRBJ1-1; the match to TRBD1 covers 8 bases. V lost 3 bases, J lost 6 bases, and 12 bases stayed unmatched. CDR3 length: 16 amino acids. Germline V gives CDR1 KGHSH, CDR2 LQKENI. The chain's CDR3 is CASSPFGLDRDPEAFF. CDR3 sequence (DNA): TGTGCCAGCTCACCGTTTGGGCTGGACAGGGACCCTGAAGCTTTCTTT.

The genes are TRBV18 and TRBJ1-1, with no clear D. V lost 1 base and J lost 5, with 2 bases in between. Germline V gives CDR1 KGHSH, CDR2 LQKENI. The CDR3 is 11 amino acids. The DNA for the CDR3 is TGTGCCAGCTCACCACGGACTGAAGCTTTCTTT. This gives the protein CASSPRTEAFF.

The V gene is TRBV18, the J gene TRBJ1-3; D remains ambiguous. V was pared by 3 bases and J by 2 bases, with 8 bases between. Germline CDR1 is KGHSH and CDR2 is LQKENI. This CDR3 is 14 amino acids long. Written as DNA, the CDR3 is TGTGCCAGCTCACCTGGGCAGGCTGGAAACACCATATATTTT. It yields the protein CASSPGQAGNTIYF.

The J gene is TRBJ1-1, the V gene TRBV7-2; 9 bases map to TRBD1. Germline CDR1 reads SGHTA; CDR2 reads FQGNSA. The V segment lost 5 bases and the J segment 6 bases; nucleotides outside the gene matches: 4. The CDR3 is 13 amino acids. CDR3: CASSRRQGAEAFF. Here the CDR3 DNA reads TGTGCCAGCAGCCGCAGACAGGGGGCTGAAGCTTTCTTT.

The V and J genes are TRBV6-7 and TRBJ2-7, with 9 bases that match TRBD1. TRBV6-7 is classed as an ORF, of uncertain function. With V trimmed by 6 bases and J by 3 bases, 9 bases remained unmatched. The CDR3 contains 15 residues. The CDR3 region has the DNA TGTGCCAGCAGACTCCGGGACAGGGATAGCTACGAGCAGTACTTC. Encoded protein: CASRLRDRDSYEQYF.

This chain links TRBV21-1 with TRBJ2-7; the table's D gene call, TRBD1, was not cross checked with the DNA. TRBV21-1 is an annotated pseudogene. The CDR3 loop spans 16 amino acids. The CDR3 loop is CASSKRSFRGIYEQYF. The CDR3 region has the DNA TGTGCCAGCAGCAAACGATCCTTCAGGGGTATCTACGAGCAGTACTTC.

The rearrangement joins TRBV5-1 to TRBJ1-2; D is ambiguous. This CDR3 comprises 14 residues. Germline lookup yields CDR1 SGHRS and CDR2 YFSETQ. V shed 0 bases and J shed 2 bases, with 8 bases lying between them. CDR3 sequence reads: CASSLGLPNYGYTF. The CDR3 DNA follows: TGCGCCAGCAGCTTGGGACTGCCGAACTATGGCTACACCTTC.

The V gene is TRBV5-1, the J gene TRBJ2-6; D not certain. Germline lookup yields CDR1 SGHRS and CDR2 YFSETQ. The CDR3 totals 14 residues. Trimming stripped 7 bases from V and 4 bases from J, with 12 bases between. Written as DNA, the CDR3 is TGCGCCAGCGGCGAGGTGTCAGGGGCCAACGTCCTGACTTTC. Amino acid sequence: CASGEVSGANVLTF.

J is TRBJ1-4 and V is TRBV30, with D perhaps matching TRBD1 (5 bases). V was pared by 3 bases and J by 13 bases, with 21 bases between. The germline gives CDR1 GTSNPN, CDR2 SVGIG (reference sequence). This CDR3 spans 14 amino acids. The CDR3 DNA sequence: TGTGCCTGGAGGTTGGGGGGGGAGCTGTATCCACTGTTTTTT. Translated, it gives CAWRLGGELYPLFF.

This clone was seen only once. This chain joins TRBV7-8 and TRBJ2-7; no definite D call. Germline CDR1 reads SGHVS; CDR2 reads FQNEAQ. This CDR3 is built from 9 residues. The CDR3 region is CALMHEQYF. The CDR3 DNA reads TGTGCGCTAATGCACGAGCAGTACTTC.

The V and J genes are TRBV18 and TRBJ2-1, with 8 bases that match TRBD2. The CDR3 consists of 14 residues. The germline CDR1 and CDR2 sequences are KGHSH and LQKENI. Trimming took 6 bases from V and 8 from J; bases not matched to a gene: 9. The CDR3 loop reads CASSPGLDIYEQFF. The CDR3 DNA sequence: TGTGCCAGCTCCCCGGGACTAGACATCTATGAGCAGTTCTTC.

The chain uses TRBV5-6 and TRBJ1-2; TRBD1 aligns across 9 bases. Germline-derived CDR1 and CDR2 are SGHDT and YYEEEE. The V gene end was trimmed by 6 bases and the J gene end by 3 bases; junction bases not matched to a gene: 6. The CDR3 totals 14 residues. In DNA, the CDR3 is TGTGCCAGCACCCGGGACAGGGAAGACTATGGCTACACCTTC. It specifies CASTRDREDYGYTF.

The chain uses TRBV7-2 and TRBJ2-3; 9 bases map to TRBD2. Germline values: CDR1 SGHTA, CDR2 FQGNSA. V was clipped by 2 bases and J by 4 bases; unmatched bases: 7. The CDR3 consists of 16 residues. The CDR3 region is CASSLNPSGVADTQYF. Here the CDR3 DNA reads TGTGCCAGCAGCTTAAATCCTAGCGGGGTCGCAGATACGCAGTATTTT.

This clone has a single count. The J gene is TRBJ2-3, the V gene TRBV9; D perhaps matches TRBD2 (7 bases). Germline V gene data show CDR1 as SGDLS and CDR2 as YYNGEE. This CDR3 spans 16 amino acids. V was shortened by 7 bases and J by 6 bases, with 24 bases between the two germline ends. The CDR3 DNA follows: TGTGCCAGCGGACATCTCTTCGGGGGGACAACGGATACGCAGTATTTT. Protein: CASGHLFGGTTDTQYF. The full variable domain, completed using reference TRBV9 and TRBJ2-3, is DSGVTQTPKHLITATGQRVTLRCSPRSGDLSVYWYQQSLDQGLQFLIQYYNGEERAKGNILERFSAQQFPDLHSELNLSSLELGDSALYFCASGHLFGGTTDTQYFGPGTRLTVL.

The V gene is TRBV21-1, the J gene TRBJ1-3; TRBD1 was called by the table and not checked on the DNA. TRBV21-1 is given as a pseudogene. This CDR3 has 18 amino acids. The CDR3 DNA follows: TGTGCCAGCAGCGTCCGGGACAGGGGGCTTTCGGAAGGAAACACCATATATTTT. It yields the protein CASSVRDRGLSEGNTIYF.

The chain is built from TRBV6-5 and TRBJ2-7, with 11 bases fitting TRBD1. The CDR3 has 15 residues. The V gene's germline CDR1 is MNHEY and CDR2 SVGAGI. The junction had 8 bases not matched to a gene; V was cut back by 9 bases and J by 1 base. CDR3 sequence: CASREGDRGSYEQYF. CDR3 DNA sequence: TGTGCCAGTCGGGAAGGGGACAGGGGGTCCTACGAGCAGTACTTC.

The chain uses TRBV5-5 and TRBJ1-4; D perhaps matches TRBD1 (5 bases). The CDR3 covers 13 residues. Germline CDR1 is SGHKS and CDR2 is YYEKEE (reference sequence). The V and J ends lost 1 base and 7 bases respectively, with 8 bases between them. The CDR3 bases are TGTGCCAGCAGCTTGACAGGACTTGAAAAACTGTTTTTT. As protein: CASSLTGLEKLFF.